This T cell receptor beta chain was recovered during a study of shared clonotypes between healthy human individuals (dated by TCRdb to 2019 to 2021). Context from the whole study: Two women and three men aged 18 to 49 years were included in the cohort. For each donor, three plates each were used for CD4 naive and CD4 memory, two plates were used for CD8 naive, and one plate was used for CD8 memory. To estimate repertoire size and how much clonotype sharing occurs between individuals, the study deeply sequenced the blood TCR repertoires of several healthy adults. Libraries were prepared and TCR repertoires were sequenced by different laboratories using diverse techniques, in order to increase sequencing depth and limit assay-specific biases. Between about 0.85 and 10 billion PBMCs per donor were obtained by leukapheresis. Study-wide findings and limitations: Compared with non-shared clonotypes, clonotypes shared by all four sorted-subset donors had higher generation probabilities. Only blood was sampled, and tissue TCR repertoires likely differ from those in blood. Pairwise subsampling led to the expectation that sequencing depth would affect the degree of clonotype sharing among donors. Even with the large sequencing depth, rarefaction of the sorted-subset datasets indicated that sequencing was incomplete. Naive subsets generally had larger estimated clonotype richness than memory subsets. Around 5% of naive CD4, 3.5% of naive CD8, about 2.4% of memory CD4, and around 0.4% of memory CD8 clonotypes were shared across several donors. The genetic and exposure-history diversity represented was limited by the small number of donors.

TCR CDR3 regions were amplified from genomic DNA by multiplex PCR using the deep immunoSEQ assay. Genomic DNA extracted from each cell subset was distributed evenly over all wells of several immunoSEQ 96-well plates, and each plate served as one replicate. For sorted subsets, 150 to 250 ng of genomic DNA, equivalent to around 30,000 T cell genomes, went into each replicate PCR. Purified libraries were quantified with a Qubit 3.0 fluorometer, sized on a Bioanalyzer 2100, and re-quantified with the KAPA Library Quantification kit. Every immunoSEQ 96-well plate was sequenced on a dedicated single-read 150-cycle Illumina NextSeq 550 flow cell. In the authors' own workflow: Because the immunoSEQ output held only junctional sequences and lacked quality scores, the filtering could not match the filtering applied to full-length reads. To assign V/J genes and CDR3, sequences were annotated using PyIR, a Python wrapper for IgBLAST v1.9, with IMGT germline references. Any read was removed if the V/J assignment was weak (E-value above 1e-6), the CDR3 was missing, or the read contained stop codons, out-of-frame junctions, or ambiguous translated residues. V3J clonotypes were defined as sequences sharing the same inferred V gene, J gene, and CDR3 amino acid sequence. Percentage overlap between repertoires was computed as shared unique clonotypes divided by the size of the smaller repertoire. RTK rarefaction, the Chao1 estimator, and Recon v2.1 estimates of unobserved clonotypes were used to assess repertoire richness. For all TCRbeta clonotypes obtained by the gDNA method from four donors, generation probabilities were computed with OLGA. The clones in this table, taken by TCRdb from immuneACCESS, are in-frame only. Not every clone is retained; where verified, under half of the shortfall comes from an unresolved V gene, and the cause of the rest is unknown. That table furnishes V, J and clone size, whereas the DNA furnished D and trimming. This sample has hundreds of thousands of clones in its table, and approximately 79% of those were observed once. Together, the top ten hold roughly 1.7% of the sample.

Donors were healthy HIV-negative adults with no recently reported acute infections or vaccinations. Only Caucasian adults living in Nashville, Tennessee, USA were represented among the donors. Magnetic negative selection was used to enrich CD4+ T cells, after which naive cells were positively selected on CD45RA and the negative fraction became the memory subset. Blood was obtained by leukapheresis, after which PBMCs were separated by Ficoll-Histopaque density gradient centrifugation and cryopreserved in liquid nitrogen vapor phase. Analytical flow cytometry was used to check the purity and quantity of each magnetically sorted T cell population. Genomic DNA was isolated from every sorted fraction and measured by UV absorbance on a Nanodrop 2000c. Comments on this clone: Its antigen specificity is not known. Qualities for individual bases were not recorded, and no much larger clone is one base off.

In the germline V gene, CDR1 corresponds to SGHVS and CDR2 to FQNEAQ. V is pared back by 3 bases and J by 4 bases, with 9 bases lying between the germline termini. The CDR3, from cysteine to phenylalanine, totals 14 residues. Of the read, only the CDR3 DNA is kept; its 42 bases are in frame from base 1. Sequencing was carried out using memory CD4+ T cells sorted from blood. This specimen's cell subset or site label, per the study, means: CD45RA-negative fraction. Here the chain combines TRBV7-8 and TRBJ1-4; a confident D gene designation cannot be given. This sequence originates from a young woman in good health. CDR3 reads: CASSFLQFNEKLFF. The nucleotide sequence is given as TGTGCCAGCAGCTTTTTGCAATTTAATGAAAAACTGTTTTTT.